This T cell receptor (beta chain) was sequenced during a study of cytomegalovirus exposure and HLA in healthy donors. The overall study: HLA-typed donors were the source of some 85 million unique TCRs, which an early data release held.

Trimming took off 0 bases at V and 0 bases at J, with 14 bases between the two ends. The CDR3 has 17 residues. Germline assignment: CDR1 MGHRA and CDR2 YSYEKL. PCR was performed using 60 Vbeta and 13 Jbeta primers. Original methodology: Unique TCR beta chains totaled around 86 million in a later count, with approximately 11 million of them shared. The data were produced by immunoSEQ multiplex PCR, yet TCRdb's version contains in-frame clones alone and is incomplete. V, J and clone size are taken as reported in that table, and D and trimming were inferred from the DNA itself. The sample has more than 100,000 clones, over 70% seen once.

This receptor was identified in a woman between 18 and 30 years old in good health and CMV-seronegative. Sequenced input: PBMCs. V and J are TRBV4-1 and TRBJ1-1; D not resolved. The CDR3 region has the DNA TGCGCCAGCAGCCAAGATTTAGAAACAGAAATGAACACTGAAGCTTTCTTT. It codes for CASSQDLETEMNTEAFF.